This TCR beta chain was recorded in a study of T cells in Graves' hyperthyroidism and ophthalmopathy. This clonotype was observed a few times. CDR1 LNHDA and CDR2 SQIVND come from the germline V gene (reference sequence). V lost 3 bases, J lost 4 bases, and 8 bases stayed unmatched. This CDR3 region has 15 residues. RNA transcripts provided the source from which TCR beta CDR3 regions were amplified. In the first-round RT-PCR of the TCR CDR3, the HTBI primer set was used. TCRdb ran MiXCR on the multiplex PCR reads and lists one entry per CDR3 protein. The table lists over 350,000 distinct CDR3 sequences, roughly 14% of them singletons.

J is TRBJ1-1 and V is TRBV19; 7 nucleotides line up with TRBD1. This receptor was obtained from a man between 18 and 29 years old with Graves' ophthalmopathy. The specimen was blood. The CDR3 coding sequence is TGTGCCAGTAGTATGGCGGCAGGGGGTAGCACTGAAGCTTTCTTT. Translated: CASSMAAGGSTEAFF.